The entry below describes one T cell receptor beta chain. TCRdb redid the calling of the 5' RACE reads with MiXCR, one entry per CDR3 protein. The sample has approximately 60,000 distinct CDR3 sequences, roughly 22% seen once; the top ten hold approximately 3%. J lost 0 bases, V lost 7 bases, and 7 bases had no gene match. The CDR3 has 16 amino acids. The germline CDR1 and CDR2 sequences are MDHEN and SYDVKM. The specimen was memory CD4+ T cells sorted from a lymph node. Subset denoted: memory CD4+ T cells, CD4+CD45RO+CD25-. The chain employs TRBV28 and TRBJ2-1; 9 nucleotides line up with TRBD2. The TCR sequence derives from a female donor with breast cancer. CDR3 loop: CASTPSGTSSYNEQFF. CDR3 sequence (DNA): TGTGCCAGCACCCCTAGCGGGACTAGCTCCTACAATGAGCAGTTCTTC.